This entry lists 31 T cell receptor beta chains sequenced from one sample in a study of OX40 agonist ivuxolimab in advanced cancers. Here immunoSEQ multiplex PCR was the method, and the copy in TCRdb shows in-frame clones only, minus some. The profile shows tens of thousands of clones, 80% to 90% of them singletons. The sequenced sample was CD4+ or CD8+ T cells sorted from blood, obtained in a trial of the OX40 agonist ivuxolimab. These receptors all come from an adult with an advanced solid tumor such as melanoma, head and neck, liver or kidney cancer.

The chain carries TRBV5-1 and TRBJ1-1, with a tentative D call TRBD1 (5 bases). V was shortened by 5 bases and J by 2 bases, with 10 bases between the two germline ends. There are 13 residues in the CDR3. Per germline, CDR1 SGHRS and CDR2 YFSETQ. In DNA, the CDR3 is TGCGCCAGCAGGGTTGGGACTAACACTGAAGCTTTCTTT. Protein sequence: CASRVGTNTEAFF. Filled out from reference TRBV5-1 and TRBJ1-1, the complete variable domain reads KAGVTQTPRYLIKTRGQQVTLSCSPISGHRSVSWYQQTPGQGLQFLFEYFSETQRNKGNFPGRFSGRQFSNSRSEMNVSTLELGDSALYLCASRVGTNTEAFFGQGTRLTVV.

V and J are TRBV5-1 and TRBJ1-6, with D possibly being TRBD1 (5 bases). Germline CDR1 and CDR2: SGHRS and YFSETQ. This CDR3 has 14 residues. V lost 3 bases and J lost 5, with 9 bases in between. The CDR3 here is CASSSGTDNSPLHF. As DNA, the CDR3 is TGCGCCAGCAGCTCCGGGACGGATAATTCACCCCTCCACTTT.

This clone was counted a single time. V is TRBV30 and J is TRBJ2-2; possible D gene TRBD1, 6 bases. CDR1 GTSNPN and CDR2 SVGIG come from the germline V gene (reference sequence). Trimming left V 5 bases short and J 1 base short, with 8 bases between. CDR3 size: 13 residues. The DNA for the CDR3 is TGTGCCTGGTCGGGACAGAACACCGGGGAGCTGTTTTTT. It specifies CAWSGQNTGELFF.

V and J are TRBV27 and TRBJ2-1, with 8 bases identical to TRBD2. J gave up 6 bases and V 0 bases, and 4 bases lay outside the gene matches. The CDR3 is 15 residues long. Germline assignment: CDR1 MNHEY and CDR2 SMNVEV (reference sequence). CDR3 amino acids: CASSLSSGMLNEQFF. The CDR3 DNA is TGTGCCAGCAGTTTATCTAGCGGGATGCTCAATGAGCAGTTCTTC.

This chain uses TRBV5-1 with TRBJ2-7, with D maybe TRBD2 (6 bases). Germline CDR1 is SGHRS and CDR2 is YFSETQ. V gave up 7 bases and J gave up 1 base, with 15 bases separating them. This CDR3 has 14 amino acids. The DNA of the CDR3 is TGCGCCAGCGGGCGGCGGGGCCGGTCCTACGAGCAGTACTTC. Its translation: CASGRRGRSYEQYF.

The chain joins TRBV7-2 to TRBJ1-1; D gene uncertain. Per the germline V gene, CDR1 is SGHTA and CDR2 is FQGNSA. The CDR3 consists of 14 residues. The ends were cut back, 5 bases at V and 3 bases at J, with 13 bases in the middle. This chain's CDR3 is CASSPSVTHTEAFF. The CDR3 nucleotides read TGTGCCAGCAGCCCATCCGTCACTCACACTGAAGCTTTCTTT.

The V gene is TRBV11-2, the J gene TRBJ2-7; D unresolved. The CDR3 runs to 13 residues. The V and J ends lost 1 base and 6 bases respectively, with 10 bases between them. CDR1 and CDR2 from the germline V gene are SGHAT and FQNNGV. CDR3 region: CASSLAPRLEQYF. CDR3 coding DNA: TGTGCCAGCAGCTTAGCTCCCAGGCTCGAGCAGTACTTC.

There are a few counts of this clone. The chain carries TRBV27 and TRBJ1-2; no clear D. Germline V lookup: CDR1 MNHEY, CDR2 SMNVEV (reference sequence). The CDR3 sequence is 14 residues long. V gave up 5 bases and J gave up 0 bases, with 10 bases separating them. The CDR3 here is CASSLSGANYGYTF. CDR3 sequence (DNA): TGTGCCAGCAGTCTGTCAGGAGCTAACTATGGCTACACCTTC.

This chain uses TRBV5-1 with TRBJ1-2; 8 bases fit TRBD1. V lost 4 bases, J lost 2 bases, and 10 bases stayed unmatched. Germline loops: CDR1 SGHRS, CDR2 YFSETQ. This CDR3 is built from 16 residues. The CDR3 spells CASSAWPGQGNYGYTF. In nucleotides, the CDR3 is TGCGCCAGCAGCGCTTGGCCAGGACAGGGCAACTATGGCTACACCTTC.

As for this clone: Other DNA sequences in this sample translate to the same CDR3. This chain connects TRBV5-1 to TRBJ2-1, with TRBD1 as a possible D gene (5 bases). CDR3 length: 16 amino acids. Trimming removed 0 bases at V and 0 bases at J, with 10 bases between. Germline-derived CDR1 and CDR2 are SGHRS and YFSETQ. This CDR3 is CASSLEGQSSYNEQFF. The CDR3 nucleotides are TGCGCCAGCAGCTTGGAAGGACAAAGCTCCTACAATGAGCAGTTCTTC.

The chain recombines TRBV5-1 with TRBJ2-7; tentatively, D is TRBD2 (5 bases). CDR3 length equals 15 residues. The V end lost 1 base, the J end lost 2 bases, and 13 bases lay between the germline ends. Looked up from germline, CDR1 is SGHRS and CDR2 is YFSETQ. The CDR3 reads CASSLNEGRPYEQYF. CDR3 coding DNA: TGCGCCAGCAGCTTGAACGAGGGTAGGCCCTACGAGCAGTACTTC.

The chain combines TRBV11-3 with TRBJ2-7, with 9 bases identical to TRBD1. The CDR3 sequence is 15 residues long. Germline V gene sequence: CDR1 SGHNT, CDR2 YENEEA. V shed 0 bases and J 1 base; nucleotides not matched to a gene: 1. CDR3 bases: TGTGCCAGCAGCTTAGAAGGACAGGGGTCCTACGAGCAGTACTTC. Amino acids: CASSLEGQGSYEQYF. Full variable domain (rest looked up from reference TRBV11-3 and TRBJ2-7): EAGVVQSPRYKIIEKKQPVAFWCNPISGHNTLYWYLQNLGQGPELLIRYENEEAVDDSQLPKDRFSAERLKGVDSTLKIQPAELGDSAVYLCASSLEGQGSYEQYFGPGTRLTVT.

The chain employs TRBV5-4 and TRBJ2-5, with 12 bases that match TRBD2. Germline CDR1 and CDR2: SGHNT and YYREEE (reference sequence). J gave up 3 bases and V 5 bases, and 5 bases lay outside the gene matches. This CDR3 spans 15 amino acids. CDR3 in DNA: TGTGCCAGCAGTCCTCGACTAGCGGGAGAAGAGACCCAGTACTTC. It yields the protein CASSPRLAGEETQYF. The variable domain in full, completed from reference TRBV5-4 and TRBJ2-5, reads ETGVTQSPTHLIKTRGQQVTLRCSSQSGHNTVSWYQQALGQGPQFIFQYYREEENGRGNFPPRFSGLQFPNYSSELNVNALELDDSALYLCASSPRLAGEETQYFGPGTRLLVL.

This clone was recorded a few times. The gene calls are TRBV28 and TRBJ1-2; possibly TRBD1 for D (6 bases). The length of the CDR3 is 14 residues. Germline CDR1 MDHEN, CDR2 SYDVKM. Trimming cost V 6 bases and J 8 bases, with 19 bases left between them. The CDR3 DNA reads TGTGCCAGCAGCCGGGGCCAGGGGAGGGAAGGCTACACCTTC. Its translation: CASSRGQGREGYTF.

J is TRBJ2-7 and V is TRBV30, with no clear D. V lost 3 bases and J 3 bases, leaving 12 bases between the germline ends. The CDR3 spans 13 residues. Per germline, CDR1 GTSNPN and CDR2 SVGIG (reference sequence). The CDR3 DNA is TGTGCCTGGAGGGCCGGGCCCGGCTACGAGCAGTACTTC. Its protein is CAWRAGPGYEQYF.

Here the CDR3 reads CASSLDRNEQYF. Written as DNA, the CDR3 is TGCGCCAGCAGCTTGGACAGAAACGAGCAGTACTTC. V is TRBV5-1 and J is TRBJ2-7; no definite D call. Per germline, CDR1 SGHRS and CDR2 YFSETQ. V lost 0 bases and J 5 bases, leaving 6 bases between the germline ends. CDR3 length: 12 amino acids.

The chain couples TRBV18 to TRBJ2-7; D remains unclear. Deletions cut 9 bases from V and 0 bases from J, with 18 bases between. The CDR3 runs 15 residues. Germline values: CDR1 KGHSH, CDR2 LQKENI. CDR3 DNA: TGTGCCAGTTGCCTCAGTTCGTCGCACTCCTACGAGCAGTACTTC. Its protein product is CASCLSSSHSYEQYF.

The gene calls are TRBV5-4 and TRBJ2-1; D is possibly TRBD1 (6 bases). CDR1 is SGHNT, CDR2 YYREEE, per germline (reference sequence). The CDR3 runs to 16 residues. V lost 2 bases, J lost 0 bases, and 12 bases lay in between. CDR3 nucleotide sequence: TGTGCCAGCAGCTTTGGGGGCCAGAGCTCCTACAATGAGCAGTTCTTC. Encoded protein: CASSFGGQSSYNEQFF.

J is TRBJ1-2 and V is TRBV7-2; TRBD1 matches at 8 bases. Germline CDR1 and CDR2: SGHTA and FQGNSA. Unmatched junction bases numbered 15, after V lost 4 bases and J lost 8 bases. The CDR3 covers 16 residues. CDR3 bases: TGTGCCAGCAGCTCTCGAAGGGGCAGGGGGCAGGGAGGCTACACCTTC. It translates to CASSSRRGRGQGGYTF.

The rearrangement links TRBV10-3 to TRBJ2-1; D is uncertain. This CDR3 region has 11 residues. V lost 8 bases, J lost 5 bases, and 7 bases lay in between. In germline, CDR1 is ENHRY, CDR2 SYGVKD. The CDR3 nucleotides are TGTGCCATCTCCGCGAACAATGAGCAGTTCTTC. Translating gives CAISANNEQFF.

The V gene is TRBV7-9, the J gene TRBJ2-3, with D perhaps given as TRBD1 or TRBD2 (5 bases each). This CDR3 is 15 amino acids long. Trimming removed 7 bases at V and 5 bases at J, with 19 bases between. Germline V lookup: CDR1 SEHNR, CDR2 FQNEAQ (reference sequence). CDR3 coding DNA: TGTGCCAGCACCCCGAAGGGGAGCCGAGAAGATACGCAGTATTTT. It is translated as CASTPKGSREDTQYF.

The chain links TRBV4-2 to TRBJ2-1; TRBD2 aligns across 9 bases. The CDR3 consists of 16 residues. Looked up from germline, CDR1 is LGHNA and CDR2 is YNFKEQ. V gave up 0 bases and J gave up 8 bases; unmatched junction bases: 8. The CDR3 sequence is CASSQELAGGFDEQFF. The CDR3 bases are TGTGCCAGCAGCCAAGAACTCGCGGGAGGGTTCGATGAGCAGTTCTTC.

The rearrangement joins TRBV28 to TRBJ1-3; D possibly corresponds to TRBD1 (5 bases). Germline V lookup: CDR1 MDHEN, CDR2 SYDVKM. V was cut by 5 bases and J by 8 bases, with 10 bases left in between. This CDR3 comprises 12 residues. The CDR3 sequence is CASSPTVHTIYF. CDR3 in DNA: TGTGCCAGCAGTCCGACAGTACACACCATATATTTT.

V usage is TRBV11-3 and J usage is TRBJ2-5; the match to TRBD2 covers 7 bases. The junction had 4 bases not matched to a gene; V was cut back by 5 bases and J by 4 bases. Germline V gene sequence: CDR1 SGHNT, CDR2 YENEEA. This CDR3 comprises 13 residues. DNA for the CDR3: TGTGCCAGCAGCGGGACTACCCGAGAGACCCAGTACTTC. It yields the protein CASSGTTRETQYF.

The CDR3 DNA reads TGTGCCAGCAGTTCAGGGGGGGCCAAAAACATTCAGTACTTC. Translating gives CASSSGGAKNIQYF. The rearrangement uses TRBV11-1 and TRBJ2-4, with D possibly being TRBD1 (7 bases). The CDR3 contains 14 residues. CDR1 is SGHAT, CDR2 FQDESV, per germline (reference sequence). The V gene lost 6 bases and the J gene lost 1 base, with 10 bases spanning the gap.

The chain combines TRBV5-1 with TRBJ2-3; a weak D match, TRBD2 (7 bases). The CDR3 has 14 amino acids. Germline V gene lookup returns CDR1 SGHRS and CDR2 YFSETQ. V was trimmed by 7 bases and J by 1 base, leaving 13 bases between them. This CDR3 reads CASGEGHRTDTQYF. The DNA of the CDR3 is TGCGCCAGCGGGGAGGGACACCGCACAGATACGCAGTATTTT. Full variable domain (rest looked up from reference TRBV5-1 and TRBJ2-3): KAGVTQTPRYLIKTRGQQVTLSCSPISGHRSVSWYQQTPGQGLQFLFEYFSETQRNKGNFPGRFSGRQFSNSRSEMNVSTLELGDSALYLCASGEGHRTDTQYFGPGTRLTVL.

In its sample, this clone was seen once. The J gene is TRBJ1-4, the V gene TRBV7-9; D not certain. Trimming shortened V by 6 bases and J by 8 bases, and 19 bases separated the two germline ends. The germline V gene has CDR1 SEHNR and CDR2 FQNEAQ (reference sequence). This CDR3 contains 15 residues. The CDR3 spells CASSLSGSGEEKLFF. DNA of the CDR3: TGTGCCAGCAGTTTATCCGGTTCAGGCGAAGAAAAACTGTTTTTT.

The chain has TRBV7-3 and TRBJ2-1; D is unresolved. The V end was cut by 5 bases, the J end by 5 bases, with 13 bases between. The CDR3 is 14 amino acids. CDR1 is SGHTA and CDR2 is FQGTGA in the germline V gene. CDR3 in amino acids: CASSRQTWDNEQFF. In nucleotides, the CDR3 is TGTGCCAGCAGCCGACAAACCTGGGACAATGAGCAGTTCTTC.

The CDR3 nucleotides read TGCGCCAGCAGGGTGGGACAGGGGTATACCTACGAGCAGTACTTC. Protein product: CASRVGQGYTYEQYF. V gene TRBV5-1 combines with J gene TRBJ2-7; 10 positions agree with TRBD1. V shed 5 bases, J shed 2 bases, and the junction held 7 bases outside the gene matches. This CDR3 comprises 15 residues. Germline CDR1 is SGHRS and CDR2 is YFSETQ.

DNA of the CDR3: TGTGCCAGCAGGGATGGGGTAGCGGGATGGACCGGGGAGCTGTTTTTT. Its protein product is CASRDGVAGWTGELFF. The genes are TRBV7-8 and TRBJ2-2; TRBD2 aligns across 8 bases. CDR1 and CDR2 (germline): SGHVS, FQNEAQ. V was clipped by 6 bases and J by 5 bases; unmatched bases: 11. CDR3 length: 16 residues.

This chain links TRBV7-2 with TRBJ2-7; 12 bases are shared with TRBD2. With 3 bases clipped from V and 0 bases from J, the junction kept 0 bases outside the gene matches. The CDR3 covers 15 residues. Germline-derived CDR1 and CDR2 are SGHTA and FQGNSA. The CDR3 reads CASSLTSGGSYEQYF. CDR3 nucleotide sequence: TGTGCCAGCAGCTTGACTAGCGGGGGCTCCTACGAGCAGTACTTC.